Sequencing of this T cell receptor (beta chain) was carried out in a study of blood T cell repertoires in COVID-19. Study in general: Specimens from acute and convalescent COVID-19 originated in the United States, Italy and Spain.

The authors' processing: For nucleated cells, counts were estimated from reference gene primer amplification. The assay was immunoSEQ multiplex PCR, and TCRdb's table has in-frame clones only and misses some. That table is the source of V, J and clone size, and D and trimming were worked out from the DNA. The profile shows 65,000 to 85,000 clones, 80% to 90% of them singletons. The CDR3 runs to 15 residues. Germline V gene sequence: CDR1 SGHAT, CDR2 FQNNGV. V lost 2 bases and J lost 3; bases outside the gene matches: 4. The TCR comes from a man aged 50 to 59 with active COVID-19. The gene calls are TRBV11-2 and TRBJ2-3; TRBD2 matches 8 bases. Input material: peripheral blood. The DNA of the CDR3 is TGTGCCAGCAGCTTATCCGGGAGGGGAACAGATACGCAGTATTTT. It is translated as CASSLSGRGTDTQYF.